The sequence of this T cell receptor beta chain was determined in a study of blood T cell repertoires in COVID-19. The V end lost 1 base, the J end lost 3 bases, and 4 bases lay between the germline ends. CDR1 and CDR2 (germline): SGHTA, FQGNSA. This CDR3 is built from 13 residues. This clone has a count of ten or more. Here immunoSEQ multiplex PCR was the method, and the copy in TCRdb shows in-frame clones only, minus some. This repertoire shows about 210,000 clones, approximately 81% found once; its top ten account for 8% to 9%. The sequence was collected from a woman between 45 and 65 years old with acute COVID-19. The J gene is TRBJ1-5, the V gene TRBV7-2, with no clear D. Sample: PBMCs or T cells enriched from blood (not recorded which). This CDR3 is CASSLGYNQPQHF. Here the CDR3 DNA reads TGTGCCAGCAGCTTAGGTTACAATCAGCCCCAGCATTTT.